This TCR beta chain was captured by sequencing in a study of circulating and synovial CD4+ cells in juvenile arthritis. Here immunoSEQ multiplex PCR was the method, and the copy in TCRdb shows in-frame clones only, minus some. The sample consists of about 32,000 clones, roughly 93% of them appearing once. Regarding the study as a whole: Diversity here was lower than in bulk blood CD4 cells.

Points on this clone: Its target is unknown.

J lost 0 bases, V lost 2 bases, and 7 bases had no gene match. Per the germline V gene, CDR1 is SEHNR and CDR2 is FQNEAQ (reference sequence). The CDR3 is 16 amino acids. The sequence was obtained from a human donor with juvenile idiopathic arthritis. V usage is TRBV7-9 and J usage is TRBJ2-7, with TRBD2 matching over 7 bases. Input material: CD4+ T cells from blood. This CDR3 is CASSLRRAGSSYEQYF. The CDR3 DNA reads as TGTGCCAGCAGCTTAAGAAGAGCGGGGAGCTCCTACGAGCAGTACTTC.